This T cell receptor (beta chain) was sequenced during a study of shared clonotypes between healthy human individuals. General observations from the study: Some naive CD4 clonotypes, roughly 4.7%, turned up in common across a handful of donors.

Assay execution took place at the deep level. This table comes from immunoSEQ multiplex PCR, and its TCRdb copy is limited to in-frame clones, with some not included. The table has about 1.1 million clones, roughly 74% seen once. Memory CD4+ cells were the fraction left after CD45RA+ naive selection. There are 11 residues in the CDR3. Trimming removed 3 bases from V and 15 bases from J, with 12 bases in between. The germline V gene has CDR1 LNHDA and CDR2 SQIVND (reference sequence). This clone has only a few counts. Its matching antigen is unknown. The specimen was memory CD4+ T cells from PBMCs. The subset denotes: CD45RA-negative fraction. The chain links TRBV19 to TRBJ2-4; D possibly uses TRBD1 or TRBD2 (5 bases each). This clonotype was obtained from a man younger than 30 in good health. Some clones in this sample may be carry-over from other donors' samples. CDR3: CASSIRGPLYF. Written as DNA, the CDR3 is TGTGCCAGTAGTATTCGGGGACCTTTGTACTTC.